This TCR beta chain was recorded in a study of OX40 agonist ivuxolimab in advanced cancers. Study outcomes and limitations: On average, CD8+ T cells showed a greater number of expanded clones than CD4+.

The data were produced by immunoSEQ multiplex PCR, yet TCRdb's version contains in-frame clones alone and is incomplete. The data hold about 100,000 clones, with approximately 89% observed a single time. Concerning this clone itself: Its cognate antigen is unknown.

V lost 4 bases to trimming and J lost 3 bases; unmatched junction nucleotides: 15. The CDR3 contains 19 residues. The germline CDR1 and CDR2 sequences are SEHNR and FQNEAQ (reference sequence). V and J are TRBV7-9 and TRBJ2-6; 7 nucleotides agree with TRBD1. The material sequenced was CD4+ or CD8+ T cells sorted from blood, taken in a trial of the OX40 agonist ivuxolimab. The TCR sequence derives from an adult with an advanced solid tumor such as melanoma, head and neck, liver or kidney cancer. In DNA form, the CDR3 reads TGTGCCAGCAGCTCGTGGACAGGAGCTGTGGATCGTGGGGCCAACGTCCTGACTTTC. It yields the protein CASSSWTGAVDRGANVLTF.